These 11 T cell receptor beta chains were sequenced from one sample in a study of cytomegalovirus exposure and HLA in healthy donors. Vbeta (60) and Jbeta (13) primers were used in the PCR. Sequenced by immunoSEQ multiplex PCR; TCRdb stores in-frame clones only, minus some. The data show about 160,000 clones, 86% seen once. Sequencing was done on a sample of PBMCs. The receptors stem from a woman aged 18-29 years in good health and CMV-seronegative.

The count of this clone is one. This chain connects TRBV30 to TRBJ1-5, with a tentative D call TRBD1 (6 bases). Germline CDR1 reads GTSNPN; CDR2 reads SVGIG (reference sequence). CDR3 length: 14 amino acids. V was cut by 2 bases and J by 5 bases, with 13 bases left in between. The CDR3 loop reads CAWSPWGRYQPQHF. In nucleotides, the CDR3 is TGTGCCTGGAGTCCGTGGGGGCGCTATCAGCCCCAGCATTTT.

A few counts support this clone. The chain couples TRBV2 to TRBJ2-7; TRBD1 aligns across 7 bases. CDR3 length: 14 amino acids. V trimming: 5 bases; J trimming: 0 bases; junction bases outside the gene matches: 4. Germline-derived CDR1 and CDR2 are SNHLY and FYNNEI. The chain's CDR3 is CASSQQGNSYEQYF. The DNA for the CDR3 is TGTGCCAGCAGTCAACAGGGGAACTCCTACGAGCAGTACTTC. Based on the CDR3 plus reference TRBV2 and TRBJ2-7, the full variable domain is EPEVTQTPSHQVTQMGQEVILRCVPISNHLYFYWYRQILGQKVEFLVSFYNNEISEKSEIFDDQFSVERPDGSNFTLKIRSTKLEDSAMYFCASSQQGNSYEQYFGPGTRLTVT.

The CDR3 DNA sequence: TGTGCTAGTGGTTGGGACAGTCATACTGAAGCTTTCTTT. This translates into CASGWDSHTEAFF. The chain uses TRBV12-5 and TRBJ1-1, with TRBD1 identical over 7 bases. Germline loops: CDR1 LGHNT, CDR2 FRNRAP. This CDR3 spans 13 amino acids. J gave up 5 bases and V 4 bases, and 4 bases lay outside the gene matches.

Only a few counts were recorded for this clone. The chain carries TRBV5-8 and TRBJ1-3; weak D call: TRBD1 (5 bases). Germline CDR1 SGHTS, CDR2 YDEGEE. V was trimmed by 0 bases and J by 3 bases, leaving 7 bases between them. The CDR3 extends over 14 amino acids. CDR3 protein: CASSLGGVGNTIYF. The DNA of the CDR3 is TGTGCCAGCAGCTTGGGGGGCGTTGGAAACACCATATATTTT. The full variable domain, rest sourced from reference TRBV5-8 and TRBJ1-3, is EAGVTQSPTHLIKTRGQQATLRCSPISGHTSVYWYQQALGLGLQFLLWYDEGEERNRGNFPPRFSGRQFPNYSSELNVNALELEDSALYLCASSLGGVGNTIYFGEGSWLTVV.

The chain is built from TRBV9 and TRBJ2-1; weak D call: TRBD1 (5 bases). Looked up from germline, CDR1 is SGDLS and CDR2 is YYNGEE. The CDR3 is made up of 16 amino acids. V was trimmed by 1 base and J by 4 bases, leaving 15 bases between them. The CDR3 DNA is TGTGCCAGCAGCGTAAGGGGCGACGGGCAGTACAATGAGCAGTTCTTC. Translation: CASSVRGDGQYNEQFF.

The rearrangement links TRBV10-3 to TRBJ2-2; 7 nucleotides align to TRBD1. Germline V gene lookup returns CDR1 ENHRY and CDR2 SYGVKD. V dropped 2 bases and J dropped 4; count of bases not matched to a gene: 10. There are 17 residues in the CDR3. CDR3 region: CAISEPAHGDSTGELFF. CDR3 DNA: TGTGCCATCAGTGAGCCCGCACACGGGGACAGCACCGGGGAGCTGTTTTTT.

The chain joins TRBV10-3 to TRBJ2-2, with TRBD1 matching 8 bases. V lost 4 bases and J lost 5; bases outside the gene matches: 12. Germline V gene data show CDR1 as ENHRY and CDR2 as SYGVKD. CDR3 length: 17 residues. The CDR3 is CAISAGQGDVTTGELFF. CDR3 DNA: TGTGCCATCAGTGCAGGACAGGGCGATGTTACTACCGGGGAGCTGTTTTTT.

The J gene is TRBJ1-1, the V gene TRBV30; D gene ambiguous. The CDR3 is 11 residues long. The germline CDR1 and CDR2 sequences are GTSNPN and SVGIG (reference sequence). V lost 2 bases, J lost 7 bases, and 8 bases lay in between. The CDR3 reads CAWSRVSEAFF. CDR3 bases: TGTGCCTGGAGTCGGGTTAGTGAAGCTTTCTTT.

This chain joins TRBV5-1 and TRBJ2-1; 8 nucleotides line up with TRBD1. The junction had 3 bases not matched to a gene; V was cut back by 7 bases and J by 3 bases. The germline V gene has CDR1 SGHRS and CDR2 YFSETQ. The CDR3 is 13 amino acids. The CDR3 DNA sequence: TGCGCCAGCGTACAGGGGGACTACAATGAGCAGTTCTTC. This sequence encodes CASVQGDYNEQFF.

The gene calls are TRBV6-1 and TRBJ2-1; 8 bases are shared with TRBD2. The CDR3 spans 16 residues. Germline lookup yields CDR1 MNHNS and CDR2 SASEGT. With V trimmed by 1 base and J by 0 bases, 2 bases remained unmatched. The CDR3 protein is CASSEGRGDSYNEQFF. The CDR3 DNA follows: TGTGCCAGCAGTGAAGGGCGGGGGGACTCCTACAATGAGCAGTTCTTC.

The chain carries TRBV7-8 and TRBJ2-5; D is undetermined. V was clipped by 5 bases and J by 5 bases, with 18 bases between them. CDR1 and CDR2 (germline): SGHVS, FQNEAQ. This CDR3 is 15 amino acids long. In DNA form, the CDR3 reads TGTGCCAGCAGCCCCAGTAACGGGTTGGATGAGACCCAGTACTTC. It specifies CASSPSNGLDETQYF.